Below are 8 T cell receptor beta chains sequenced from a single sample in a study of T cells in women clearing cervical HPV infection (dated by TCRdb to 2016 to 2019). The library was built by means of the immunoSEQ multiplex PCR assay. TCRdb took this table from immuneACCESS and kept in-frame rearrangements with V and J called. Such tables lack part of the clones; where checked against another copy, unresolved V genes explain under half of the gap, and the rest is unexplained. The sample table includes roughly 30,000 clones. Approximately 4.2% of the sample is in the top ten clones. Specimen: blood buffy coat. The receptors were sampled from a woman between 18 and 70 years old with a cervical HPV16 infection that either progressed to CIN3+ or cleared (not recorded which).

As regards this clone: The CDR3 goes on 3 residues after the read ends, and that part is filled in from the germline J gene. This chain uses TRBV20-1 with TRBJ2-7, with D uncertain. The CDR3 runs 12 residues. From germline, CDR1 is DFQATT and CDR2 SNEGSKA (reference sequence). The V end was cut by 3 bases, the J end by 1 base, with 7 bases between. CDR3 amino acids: CSARRRSYEQYF. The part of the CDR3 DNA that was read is TGCAGTGCTAGGCGGAGATCCTACGAG.

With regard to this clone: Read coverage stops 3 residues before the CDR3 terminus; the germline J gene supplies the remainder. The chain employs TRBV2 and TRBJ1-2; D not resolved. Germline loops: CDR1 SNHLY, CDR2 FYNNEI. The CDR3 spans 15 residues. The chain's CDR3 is CASSKDLSAWRGYTF. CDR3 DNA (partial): TGTGCCAGCAGTAAGGACTTGTCGGCGTGGAGGGGC.

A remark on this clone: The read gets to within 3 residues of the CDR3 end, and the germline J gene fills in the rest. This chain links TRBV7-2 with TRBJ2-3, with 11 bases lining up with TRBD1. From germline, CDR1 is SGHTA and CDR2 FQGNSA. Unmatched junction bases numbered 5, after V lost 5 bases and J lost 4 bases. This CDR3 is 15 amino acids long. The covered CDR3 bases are TGTGCCAGCAGCGCGGACAGGGGGCGTGCAGATACG. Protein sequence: CASSADRGRADT. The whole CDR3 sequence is CASSADRGRADTQYF.

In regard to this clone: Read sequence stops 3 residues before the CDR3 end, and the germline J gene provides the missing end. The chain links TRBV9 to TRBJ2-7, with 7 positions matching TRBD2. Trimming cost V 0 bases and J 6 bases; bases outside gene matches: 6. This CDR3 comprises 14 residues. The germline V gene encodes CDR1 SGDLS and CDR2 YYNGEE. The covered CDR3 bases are TGTGCCAGCAGCGTAGCGGGGGGTTCCCTCGAG. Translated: CASSVAGGSLE. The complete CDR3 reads CASSVAGGSLEQYF.

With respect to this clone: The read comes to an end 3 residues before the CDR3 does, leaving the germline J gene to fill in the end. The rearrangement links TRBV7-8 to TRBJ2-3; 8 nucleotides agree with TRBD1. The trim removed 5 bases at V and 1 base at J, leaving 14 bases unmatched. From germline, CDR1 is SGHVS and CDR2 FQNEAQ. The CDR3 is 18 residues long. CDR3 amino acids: CASSPGQGRLGGTDTQYF. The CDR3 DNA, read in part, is TGTGCCAGCAGCCCCGGACAGGGCCGCCTGGGGGGCACAGATACG.

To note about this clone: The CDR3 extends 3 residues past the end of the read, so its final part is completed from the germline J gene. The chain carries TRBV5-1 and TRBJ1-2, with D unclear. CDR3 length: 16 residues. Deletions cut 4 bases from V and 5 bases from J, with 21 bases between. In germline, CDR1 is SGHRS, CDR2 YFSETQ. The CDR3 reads CASSRGVKTEIYGYTF. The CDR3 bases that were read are TGCGCCAGCAGCCGCGGGGTGAAGACGGAGATTTATGGC.

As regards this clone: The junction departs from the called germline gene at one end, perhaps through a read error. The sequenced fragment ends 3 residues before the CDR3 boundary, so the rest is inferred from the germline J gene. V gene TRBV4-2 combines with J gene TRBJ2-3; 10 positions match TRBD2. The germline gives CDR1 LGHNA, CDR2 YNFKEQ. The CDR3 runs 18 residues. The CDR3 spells CASSQDGLAGAGTDTQYF. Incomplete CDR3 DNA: TGCGCCAGCAGCCAAGATGGCCTAGCGGGGGCCGGCACAGATACG.

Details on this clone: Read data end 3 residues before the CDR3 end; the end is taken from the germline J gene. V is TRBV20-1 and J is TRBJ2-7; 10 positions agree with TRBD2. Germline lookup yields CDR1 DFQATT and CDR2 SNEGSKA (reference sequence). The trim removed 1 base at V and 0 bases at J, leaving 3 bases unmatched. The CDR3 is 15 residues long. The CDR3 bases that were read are TGCAGTGCTAGAGTTAGCGGGGGGTTCTCCTACGAG. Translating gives CSARVSGGFSYE. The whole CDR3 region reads CSARVSGGFSYEQYF.